The sequence of this T cell receptor beta chain was determined in a study of cytomegalovirus exposure and HLA in healthy donors (dated by TCRdb to about 2017). For the wider study: An earlier analysis of several hundred of the donors reported 276 Gb of sequence data and 117 million unique TCR beta sequences obtained from about 179 million T cells. All discovery cohort repertoires had been generated using a single sequencing platform. The later analysis used no new phenotypic data to find candidate immune exposures, relying instead on TCR beta sequences and their occurrence across donors. The genetic ancestry cluster associated with self-reported Caucasian donors included roughly four fifths of the approximately 410 genotyped donors. Class I and class II HLA loci were covered by the typing at four-digit resolution. Besides the first cohort of more than 650 subjects, a separate validation cohort made up of over 95 different subjects was used. Donor age, sex, ethnicity and CMV serostatus were compiled alongside the repertoire data. A later genetic analysis used genome-wide SNP genotypes for about 55% of the 666 donors, treating that subset as a discovery cohort. To predict cytomegalovirus infection status, the study brought together high-throughput TCR immunosequencing, statistical association of individual TCRs with disease status, and machine learning. About 280 gigabases of sequencing data and approximately 91 million unique TCR sequences made up an early release that covered about 640 HLA-typed donors. Using immunosequencing, the study profiled T cell repertoires from 550 to 750 subjects and related those repertoires to cytomegalovirus serostatus. Typing coverage varied by locus: 629-630 donors for A, B, C, DRB1 and DQB1; under 550 for DQA1; 600 to 610 for DPA1; more than 450 for DPB1. In a later analysis, previously published TCR beta repertoires from 600 to 850 donors were re-analyzed and high-resolution HLA genotyping was added so that TCR occurrence patterns could be studied. About 5 DR-DQ haplotypes were handled as single units for association and clustering, since linkage in the cohort was strong. The study aimed to test whether cataloging public T cell receptors could reveal signatures of past pathogen exposure. In an earlier analysis of 550 to 700 of the donors, high-throughput TCR beta sequencing was used to judge whether each TCR beta V gene segment behaved as functional or pseudogenic. Among around 400 genotyped donors of the cohort, an average of approximately 230,000 unique TCR beta nucleotide sequences were sequenced per donor, roughly 20% of them non-productive. The investigation overall reported the following: A cluster of highly shared sequence variants was judged likely to be a technical artifact of the sequencing pipeline. Only TCR beta chains were sequenced in this cohort, and the absence of alpha or paired-chain data limited detectable features. Broadly in line with IMGT annotations, most TCR beta V segments showed up in productive rearrangements about 87% or about 30% of the time in an earlier analysis of 587 of the donors. The study listed 170 or so TCR beta chains as associated with cytomegalovirus. When HLA alleles, especially DR and DQ, strongly co-occurred, attributing TCR associations to individual alleles was difficult. Correlated functional status among segregating V segments might reflect linkage disequilibrium, but an unknown experimental factor could not be ruled out. HLA typing was unavailable for some donors at each locus, so association tests used only the typed subset. The classifier was reported to diagnose cytomegalovirus status with high specificity and sensitivity in both the original cohort and the validation cohort. According to a later analysis, most CMV-associated TCR beta chains appeared to be HLA-restricted, and the HLA associations seemed to be driven largely by CMV exposure. Because the 87-base-pair reads could not distinguish some IMGT-functional V segments, including TRBV6-2 and TRBV6-3, those segments were excluded. The earlier analysis of fewer than 750 of the donors excluded approximately 15 rarely observed V segments, including chromosome 9 orphons, because counts were too low. V-gene and J-gene trimming of TCR beta chains was associated with a missense DCLRE1C variant in a later genetic analysis, and the association was replicated in an independent cohort. Most TCR sequences were seen in very few donors, while some public TCRs were found in many individuals. According to a later analysis, parvovirus B19, influenza, CMV and Epstein-Barr virus appeared linked to several top co-occurrence clusters. A further reported finding was that TCR beta sequences accurately predicted the HLA-A and HLA-B alleles for most subjects in the first cohort. Specific HLA alleles were associated with over 15,000 TCR beta sequences at a false discovery rate of 0.05 in a later analysis. Presence/absence analyses assumed roughly uniform sequencing depth across donors, an assumption that may not hold. A later analysis found that HLA-associated TCR beta chains were more clonally expanded and had lower generation probabilities than equally common non-associated chains. Three of the identified cytomegalovirus-associated TCR beta chains were confirmed in vitro to be specific for cytomegalovirus antigens. CMV serostatus was the only immune exposure information available for the cohort. The authors suggested that the approach could potentially be extended to other disease states and immunological phenotypes. According to a later analysis, TCR association rates differed among HLA loci, with DRB1 alleles showing the most associated TCRs and HLA-C alleles showing the fewest. A later genetic analysis reported fewer N-insertions in productive TCRs among donors in an Asian-associated ancestry cluster than the roughly 700-donor mean.

V is reduced by 0 bases and J by 5 bases, leaving a spacing of 6 bases between them. The CDR3 goes from the cysteine to the phenylalanine over 14 residues. The only DNA kept is the CDR3, 42 bases in frame from the first base. The germline V gene sets CDR1 to SGDLS and CDR2 to YYNGEE. The receptor library was made with the immunoSEQ multiplex PCR assay. The multiplex PCR relied on a mix of 60 forward primers for TCR Vbeta segments and 13 reverse primers for TCR Jbeta segments. The CDR3 region of rearranged TCR beta genes was amplified from genomic DNA with a multiplex PCR assay. On the Illumina HiSeq System, the amplified TCR beta libraries were sequenced as 87-base-pair reads. Per the source publication's procedure: Across the 640 or so repertoires, a later analysis counted 78 million or so unique TCR beta chains, roughly 11 million of which were shared by at least two donors. To remove PCR and sequencing errors, raw reads were error-corrected and collapsed into unique sequences using a nearest-neighbor algorithm that merged closely related sequences. V, D and J gene segments were assigned by aligning CDR3 sequences to IMGT reference sequences. For a sequence to be retained, at least a six-nucleotide match to both a V gene segment and a J gene segment was required. A rearrangement was called productive if the CDR3 had no stop codons and remained in frame with V and J, and every other rearrangement was called non-productive. Following IMGT convention, CDR3 was defined as the stretch from the second conserved V-encoded cysteine up to the conserved J-encoded phenylalanine. In an earlier analysis of 587 of the donors, sequences lacking an unambiguous match to a single V gene segment were excluded. An earlier analysis of 587 of the donors called V segments functional above 56.7% productive rearrangements and segregating when the between-donor standard deviation exceeded 5%. To diagnose cytomegalovirus status from the catalog of TCR beta chain sequences, a statistical classification framework was built. A later analysis assigned V and J genes by comparing TCR nucleotide sequences with IMGT/GENE-DB human TR gene sequences. In a later analysis, CDR3 sequences and most-parsimonious VDJ recombination scenarios were assigned using the TCRdist pipeline. In a later analysis, every TCR beta chain was defined by the combination of its CDR3 amino acid sequence and its V-gene family, and reads without a unique V-gene family were dropped. To address suspected cross-contamination and a sequencing artifact, a later analysis removed 592 highly shared, low-generation-probability nucleotide sequences. In a later analysis, a clonal expansion index for each public chain was calculated from normalized within-repertoire ranks of inferred template counts. A later analysis computed generation probabilities with a VDJ recombination model fitted to out-of-frame rearrangements, and checked the results against IGoR. Hypergeometric tests were used in a later analysis to score TCR-TCR, TCR-HLA and TCR-CMV co-occurrence, with a repertoire-size bias correction applied to the TCR pairs. False discovery rates were estimated in a later analysis by permuting HLA or CMV assignments 20 times. A later analysis grouped co-occurring TCRs with DBSCAN, adding TCRdist sequence similarity when clustering within HLA-allele-positive subsets. Co-occurrence clustering excluded repertoires with fewer than 30,000 or more than 120,000 public chains, plus five with anomalous nucleotide sharing. What TCRdb holds here is the immuneACCESS table cut down to in-frame rearrangements. Part of the clones is not present; checked against another copy, under half of the missing clones reflect an unresolved V gene, and the others are unexplained. V, J and clone size are taken as reported in that table, and D and trimming were inferred from the DNA itself. The record for this sample contains over 75,000 clones. The ten largest clonotypes hold just over 5.5% of the sample.

Concerning this clone itself: This clone's antigen is unknown.

In total, 600 or so healthy bone marrow donors made up the cohort. Cohort members were all nominally healthy when sampled, although unrecorded immune exposures were likely present. The donor tested CMV seropositive and was one of the 289 seropositive cohort members. Every donor gave a peripheral blood sample, and the peripheral blood mononuclear cells from that sample were used for TCR beta sequencing. The Qiagen DNeasy Blood Extraction Kit was used to extract genomic DNA from the blood cell samples. The receptor comes from a girl aged 10 to 17 in good health and CMV-seropositive. Sequencing was carried out using PBMCs. Recombination linked TRBV9 to TRBJ1-6; perhaps TRBD1 is the D gene, with 5 bases matching. The bases are TGTGCCAGCAGCGTAGGGGGGGATAATTCACCCCTCCACTTT. Translation gives CASSVGGDNSPLHF.